One sample yielded the 14 T cell receptor beta chains listed below, sequenced in a study of human T cells and chemical hapten exposure. Time point of the sample: pre-sensitization, week 0. Treatment reported: therapeutic diphenylcyclopropenone sensitization with weekly scalp DPC. MiXCR, applied by TCRdb to the RACE reads, yields one record per CDR3 protein. This sample has over 300,000 distinct CDR3 sequences, with 5.1% found just once. Material: whole blood, obtained in connection with sensitization to the hapten diphenylcyclopropenone (DPC). These receptors came from a woman aged 50 to 60 with alopecia areata. Some clones in this sample may be carry-over from other donors' samples.

Regarding this clonotype: Here the CDR3 omits its conserved ending phenylalanine or tryptophan, so a read error is the likely source. This rearrangement joins TRBV7-2 to TRBJ2-5; weak D call: TRBD1 (6 bases). Germline CDR1 is SGHTA and CDR2 is FQGNSA. The length of the CDR3 is 14 residues. Trimming stripped 3 bases from V and 5 bases from J, with 13 bases between. This CDR3 reads CASSLFAGAETQYC. The CDR3 DNA follows: TGTGCCAGCAGCTTGTTCGCAGGGGCGGAGACCCAGTACTGC.

In this sample, this clonotype turned up many times. This sequence joins TRBV20-1 and TRBJ1-5; D is unresolved. CDR3 length: 13 amino acids. Germline assignment: CDR1 DFQATT and CDR2 SNEGSKA (reference sequence). The V end was cut by 2 bases, the J end by 5 bases, with 10 bases between. The CDR3 sequence is CSARLGADQPQHF. The CDR3 DNA sequence: TGCAGTGCTAGATTGGGAGCAGATCAGCCCCAGCATTTT.

V is TRBV3-1 and J is TRBJ1-1; D ambiguous. V was clipped by 4 bases and J by 5 bases, with 14 bases between them. This CDR3 spans 14 amino acids. Germline values: CDR1 LGHDT, CDR2 YNNKEL (reference sequence). The CDR3: CASSPASPGTEAFF. The CDR3 DNA reads as TGTGCCAGCAGCCCGGCCTCCCCGGGAACTGAAGCTTTCTTT.

The chain uses TRBV10-3 and TRBJ2-2, with D perhaps being TRBD1 or TRBD2 (6 bases each). The CDR3 consists of 12 residues. Trimming shortened V by 10 bases and J by 14 bases, and 20 bases separated the two germline ends. CDR1 and CDR2 (germline): ENHRY, SYGVKD. The DNA for the CDR3 is TGTGCCACCTCTCCGGGGGCCCTTATTCTGTTTTTT. Translated: CATSPGALILFF.

This clonotype occurred a few times. The CDR3 bases are TGTGCCAGCAGCCAATTGAGTGAAGCTTTCTTT. This encodes CASSQLSEAFF. V and J are TRBV3-1 and TRBJ1-1; D not resolved. The germline V and J ends were trimmed by 2 bases and 7 bases, with 5 bases remaining between them. The CDR3 covers 11 residues. Germline V gives CDR1 LGHDT, CDR2 YNNKEL (reference sequence).

The chain carries TRBV7-9 and TRBJ2-7, with 9 bases fitting TRBD2. In germline, CDR1 is SEHNR, CDR2 FQNEAQ (reference sequence). This CDR3 is 17 amino acids long. V shed 4 bases, J shed 2 bases, and the junction held 12 bases outside the gene matches. The CDR3 DNA reads TGTGCCAGCAGCTCAACCCGGACTAGCGAGAGTACCTACGAGCAGTACTTC. Amino acid sequence: CASSSTRTSESTYEQYF.

This clonotype was counted many times. The J gene is TRBJ2-3, the V gene TRBV7-2; D is unclear. The CDR3 is made up of 11 amino acids. The V end was cut by 3 bases, the J end by 10 bases, with 8 bases between. Germline V lookup: CDR1 SGHTA, CDR2 FQGNSA. The CDR3 reads CASSFGKAQYF. The CDR3 nucleotides are TGTGCCAGCAGCTTTGGAAAGGCGCAGTATTTT.

V is TRBV28 and J is TRBJ1-6, with 11 bases lining up with TRBD1. The length of the CDR3 is 15 residues. The germline V gene has CDR1 MDHEN and CDR2 SYDVKM. The V gene end was trimmed by 5 bases and the J gene end by 6 bases; junction bases not matched to a gene: 3. CDR3 in amino acids: CASSRTGGPNSPLHF. The CDR3, as DNA: TGTGCCAGCAGTAGGACAGGGGGCCCTAATTCACCCCTCCACTTT.

Many counts were recorded for this clonotype. The chain links TRBV29-1 to TRBJ2-7; D may be TRBD1 (6 bases). V was shortened by 2 bases and J by 0 bases, with 11 bases between the two germline ends. The CDR3 consists of 14 residues. Germline V gene lookup returns CDR1 SQVTM and CDR2 ANQGSEA. The CDR3 DNA sequence: TGCAGCGTTGAAAGGACAGACAGCTCCTACGAGCAGTACTTC. Amino acids: CSVERTDSSYEQYF.

This clonotype was seen many times. The CDR3 DNA is TGTGCCAGCAGCTTAGAATGGGGCGCGGGCGGGGAGCTGTTTTTT. Amino acids: CASSLEWGAGGELFF. J is TRBJ2-2 and V is TRBV11-2, with D possibly called TRBD1 or TRBD2 (5 bases each). CDR1 is SGHAT, CDR2 FQNNGV, per germline. Trimming pared 0 bases from V and 7 bases from J, leaving 12 bases between. The CDR3 loop spans 15 amino acids. Full variable domain (outside the CDR3, taken from reference TRBV11-2 and TRBJ2-2): EAGVAQSPRYKIIEKRQSVAFWCNPISGHATLYWYQQILGQGPKLLIQFQNNGVVDDSQLPKDRFSAERLKGVDSTLKIQPAKLEDSAVYLCASSLEWGAGGELFFGEGSRLTVL.

The chain links TRBV6-5 to TRBJ2-1; 8 nucleotides line up with TRBD2. The CDR3 is 13 amino acids. Germline CDR1 reads MNHEY; CDR2 reads SVGAGI. The junction had 6 bases not matched to a gene; V was cut back by 6 bases and J by 8 bases. The CDR3 spells CASRRGGRDEQFF. In DNA, the CDR3 is TGTGCCAGCAGACGGGGGGGGAGGGATGAGCAGTTCTTC.

The genes are TRBV6-4 and TRBJ1-1, with D hard to call. From germline, CDR1 is MRHNA and CDR2 SNTAGT. Trimming took 2 bases from V and 10 from J, leaving 11 bases between them. CDR3 length: 12 residues. In DNA, the CDR3 is TGTGCCAGCAGTGACGGCCTCTCGCGAGCTTTCTTT. Protein product: CASSDGLSRAFF.

This clonotype has ten or more counts. The rearrangement uses TRBV7-9 and TRBJ2-1; 14 bases match TRBD2. Germline V gene lookup returns CDR1 SEHNR and CDR2 FQNEAQ (reference sequence). Germline trimming cut 5 bases from V and 6 bases from J; bases unmatched to any gene: 6. This CDR3 region has 16 residues. CDR3 nucleotide sequence: TGTGCCAGCAGCCGGGGACTAGCGGGAGAGACCAATGAGCAGTTCTTC. It translates to CASSRGLAGETNEQFF.

This clonotype was seen a few times. The V and J genes are TRBV18 and TRBJ2-7, with 8 nucleotides matching TRBD1. Trimming took 6 bases from V and 3 from J; bases not matched to a gene: 10. This CDR3 has 15 residues. CDR1 and CDR2 from the germline V gene are KGHSH and LQKENI. The CDR3 nucleotides are TGTGCCAGCTCGGTTCCCGGGACAGGTTTCTACGAGCAGTACTTC. Translated: CASSVPGTGFYEQYF.